Each of the 32 T cell receptor beta chains below was sequenced from the same sample in a study of beta chain features in type 1 diabetes. Whole-study results and caveats: Among all four CD4+ subsets, Type 1 diabetes patients had TCRB CDR3s that were moderately but significantly shorter.

Their antigen targets remain unknown. Every bit of the isolated RNA underwent reverse transcription, so sequencing read expressed TCRB transcripts. Sequencing was performed with immunoSEQ multiplex PCR; in TCRdb, only in-frame clones are kept and a portion is missing. This table has some 360,000 clones, 8% to 10% appearing once. The sequencing sample was made of central memory CD4+ T cells from blood. The receptors were gathered from a man in his thirties or forties with type 1 diabetes.

This chain uses TRBV6-6 with TRBJ2-3; 9 nucleotides align to TRBD1. After removal of 10 bases from V and 4 bases from J, the junction contained 12 bases not matched to a gene. Germline CDR1 is MNHNY and CDR2 is SVGAGI (reference sequence). The CDR3 runs to 15 residues. CDR3 amino acids: CAIGGPRTGADTQYF. For the CDR3, the DNA is TGTGCCATCGGGGGACCAAGGACAGGGGCAGATACGCAGTATTTT.

This clone was counted ten times or more. The chain couples TRBV19 to TRBJ1-5, with TRBD1 matching 9 bases. V shed 7 bases, J shed 4 bases, and the junction held 11 bases outside the gene matches. The germline CDR1 and CDR2 sequences are LNHDA and SQIVND (reference sequence). This CDR3 spans 16 amino acids. CDR3 loop: CASTPHPQGANQPQHF. The CDR3 region has the DNA TGTGCCAGTACCCCTCATCCACAGGGGGCGAATCAGCCCCAGCATTTT.

Details on this clone: The junction departs from the called germline gene at one end, perhaps through a read error. The CDR3 coding sequence is TGTGCCAGCAGGGAAGGATGGAGCACTGAAGCTTTCTTT. Its translation: CASREGWSTEAFF. The chain joins TRBV2 to TRBJ1-1, with D unclear. Germline V gene data show CDR1 as SNHLY and CDR2 as FYNNEI. CDR3 length: 13 amino acids. The full variable domain, in which reference TRBV2 and TRBJ1-1 provide the parts outside the CDR3, is EPEVTQTPSHQVTQMGQEVILRCVPISNHLYFYWYRQILGQKVEFLVSFYNNEISEKSEIFDDQFSVERPDGSNFTLKIRSTKLEDSAMYFCASREGWSTEAFFGQGTRLTVV.

The chain combines TRBV11-1 with TRBJ1-1, with D hard to call. The CDR3 is made up of 13 amino acids. Germline loops: CDR1 SGHAT, CDR2 FQDESV (reference sequence). V was shortened by 4 bases and J by 11 bases, with 17 bases between the two germline ends. The chain's CDR3 is CASSSDFKFGAFF. Written as DNA, the CDR3 is TGTGCCAGCAGCTCCGACTTTAAGTTCGGGGCTTTCTTT.

Concerning this clone itself: One junction end disagrees with the germline gene, perhaps due to a read error. The chain employs TRBV5-8 and TRBJ2-2; D not resolved. CDR3 length: 15 amino acids. Germline V gene sequence: CDR1 SGHTS, CDR2 YDEGEE. This CDR3 is CASSQETEPAGELFF. CDR3 sequence (DNA): TGCGCCAGCAGCCAAGAGACTGAGCCAGCCGGGGAGCTGTTTTTT.

About this clone: One junction end disagrees with the germline gene, perhaps due to a read error. V usage is TRBV4-1 and J usage is TRBJ1-1; D unresolved. The CDR3 is 14 residues long. Germline V gene lookup returns CDR1 MGHRA and CDR2 YSYEKL. The chain's CDR3 is CASSQDRANTEAFF. The CDR3, as DNA: TGTGCCAGCAGCCAAGATAGGGCTAACACTGAAGCTTTCTTT.

This clone was counted only a few times. Other nucleotide sequences from this sample produce the same CDR3. The chain joins TRBV7-9 to TRBJ2-2; D is ambiguous. V lost 0 bases and J lost 5, with 4 bases in between. In germline, CDR1 is SEHNR, CDR2 FQNEAQ (reference sequence). This CDR3 has 13 residues. The CDR3 sequence: CASSLAVTGELFF. Written as DNA, the CDR3 is TGTGCCAGCAGCTTAGCGGTGACCGGGGAGCTGTTTTTT.

This clone came up a few times. The chain recombines TRBV30 with TRBJ2-1, with 10 bases that match TRBD2. Germline assignment: CDR1 GTSNPN and CDR2 SVGIG (reference sequence). CDR3 size: 12 residues. Losses at the gene ends were 4 bases for V and 9 bases for J; bases not matched to a gene: 3. The CDR3 nucleotides are TGTGCCTGGACTAGCGGGAGTCCTGAGCAGTTCTTC. As protein: CAWTSGSPEQFF.

This clone was seen a handful of times. The gene calls are TRBV27 and TRBJ2-1, with D tentatively TRBD1 (6 bases). V lost 8 bases and J 4 bases, leaving 12 bases between the germline ends. This CDR3 is 13 amino acids long. CDR1 is MNHEY and CDR2 is SMNVEV in the germline V gene (reference sequence). CDR3 in amino acids: CASRTGHYNEQFF. CDR3 sequence (DNA): TGTGCCAGCCGAACGGGACATTACAATGAGCAGTTCTTC.

CDR3 sequence reads: CASSLGQTFNQPQHF. The CDR3 nucleotides read TGTGCCAGCAGCTTGGGACAGACATTCAATCAGCCCCAGCATTTT. The chain joins TRBV5-8 to TRBJ1-5; perhaps TRBD1 as D (5 bases). Germline V lookup: CDR1 SGHTS, CDR2 YDEGEE. Trimming pared 0 bases from V and 3 bases from J, leaving 10 bases between. The CDR3 contains 15 residues. The full variable domain, completed using reference TRBV5-8 and TRBJ1-5, is EAGVTQSPTHLIKTRGQQATLRCSPISGHTSVYWYQQALGLGLQFLLWYDEGEERNRGNFPPRFSGRQFPNYSSELNVNALELEDSALYLCASSLGQTFNQPQHFGDGTRLSIL.

This clone has only a few counts. The CDR3 DNA is TGCGCCAGCACCCAGGGTTGGGCTAGCGGCTACTCCTACAATGAGCAGTTCTTC. This gives the protein CASTQGWASGYSYNEQFF. V gene TRBV4-1 combines with J gene TRBJ2-1; 7 nucleotides agree with TRBD2. The CDR3 has 18 amino acids. Germline lookup yields CDR1 MGHRA and CDR2 YSYEKL. Germline trimming cut 7 bases from V and 0 bases from J; bases unmatched to any gene: 15.

This clone showed up just a few times. The chain joins TRBV28 to TRBJ1-5; D ambiguous. There are 17 residues in the CDR3. CDR1 and CDR2 from the germline V gene are MDHEN and SYDVKM. The ends were cut back, 2 bases at V and 0 bases at J, with 14 bases in the middle. The CDR3 region is CASSLGSQMYSNQPQHF. The CDR3 region has the DNA TGTGCCAGCAGTTTAGGTTCACAGATGTATAGCAATCAGCCCCAGCATTTT.

A word on this clone: At one of its ends the junction is not consistent with the germline gene, which may arise from a read error. J is TRBJ2-5 and V is TRBV6-1; D unresolved. The CDR3 contains 13 residues. Looked up from germline, CDR1 is MNHNS and CDR2 is SASEGT. The CDR3 sequence is CAISADPAETQYF. CDR3 in DNA: TGTGCCATCAGTGCGGACCCGGCGGAGACCCAGTACTTC.

This clone occurred a few times. V gene TRBV2 combines with J gene TRBJ2-2; D is ambiguous. Germline-derived CDR1 and CDR2 are SNHLY and FYNNEI. CDR3 length equals 16 residues. The ends were cut back, 3 bases at V and 1 base at J, with 12 bases in the middle. The CDR3 region has the DNA TGTGCCAGCAGTGAGATGGGTCCAGAGAACACCGGGGAGCTGTTTTTT. Amino acids: CASSEMGPENTGELFF. Filled out from reference TRBV2 and TRBJ2-2, the complete variable domain reads EPEVTQTPSHQVTQMGQEVILRCVPISNHLYFYWYRQILGQKVEFLVSFYNNEISEKSEIFDDQFSVERPDGSNFTLKIRSTKLEDSAMYFCASSEMGPENTGELFFGEGSRLTVL.

In its sample, this clone was seen a few times. This chain connects TRBV6-7 to TRBJ2-3, with D maybe TRBD2 (6 bases). TRBV6-7 is assigned to the ORF class and has an uncertain function. V lost 4 bases and J lost 6, with 14 bases in between. The CDR3 extends over 14 amino acids. CDR3 nucleotides: TGTGCCAGCAGTTCGAAAGGGAGCGGGGATACGCAGTATTTT. Translating gives CASSSKGSGDTQYF.

The rearrangement uses TRBV28 and TRBJ2-7; 7 bases match TRBD1. The CDR3 length is 16 residues. V dropped 0 bases and J dropped 3; count of bases not matched to a gene: 8. Germline CDR1 reads MDHEN; CDR2 reads SYDVKM. As DNA, the CDR3 is TGTGCCAGCAGTTTATGGGGGACAGAAACAAACTACGAGCAGTACTTC. Its translation: CASSLWGTETNYEQYF.

This clone occurred many times. The chain combines TRBV6-6 with TRBJ2-7, with a possible D match to TRBD1 (6 bases). Germline V gives CDR1 MNHNY, CDR2 SVGAGI (reference sequence). CDR3 size: 12 residues. Between the trimmed V and J ends, which lost 7 bases and 5 bases, there was a span of 12 bases. The CDR3 is CASTGAGHEQYF. CDR3 nucleotide sequence: TGTGCCAGCACAGGGGCAGGCCACGAGCAGTACTTC.

This clone was detected a few times. CDR3 in DNA: TGTGCCAGACCGACTAGCGGGGTCCTGCCTAGCACAGATACGCAGTATTTT. Translating gives CARPTSGVLPSTDTQYF. This chain links TRBV5-8 with TRBJ2-3; TRBD2 matches at 11 bases. The trim removed 8 bases at V and 0 bases at J, leaving 11 bases unmatched. Germline CDR1 SGHTS, CDR2 YDEGEE. The CDR3 is 17 amino acids.

This clone was seen repeatedly, ten times or more. This chain connects TRBV7-9 to TRBJ1-2, with D unclear. Germline CDR1 and CDR2: SEHNR and FQNEAQ (reference sequence). The CDR3 spans 15 residues. V lost 1 base to trimming and J lost 4 bases, with 13 bases between them. CDR3 residues: CASSLGGSIPYGYTF. The CDR3 bases are TGTGCCAGCAGCTTAGGTGGCAGTATACCCTATGGCTACACCTTC.

This clone was seen many times. This chain connects TRBV18 to TRBJ1-4; 8 positions agree with TRBD1. CDR3 length: 13 residues. V gave up 8 bases and J gave up 8 bases; unmatched junction bases: 7. Germline CDR1 reads KGHSH; CDR2 reads LQKENI. CDR3 sequence (DNA): TGTGCCAGCAGAGGGACAGGTGGAGAAAAACTGTTTTTT. Translated, it gives CASRGTGGEKLFF.

The table lists this clone with many counts. The chain carries TRBV19 and TRBJ1-5, with D unresolved. With 5 bases removed from V and 7 bases from J, the gap between germline ends came to 12 bases. The germline gives CDR1 LNHDA, CDR2 SQIVND (reference sequence). The CDR3 has 13 amino acids. The CDR3 DNA sequence: TGTGCCAGTAGTGACAAGGGAACCCAGCCCCAGCATTTT. This sequence encodes CASSDKGTQPQHF.

V usage is TRBV7-2 and J usage is TRBJ2-3; the match to TRBD2 covers 9 bases. The CDR3 is 16 residues long. From germline, CDR1 is SGHTA and CDR2 FQGNSA. V gave up 3 bases and J gave up 4 bases; unmatched junction bases: 8. The CDR3 DNA reads TGTGCCAGCAGCTTCCCGGCGGGGGGGGCCCCAGATACGCAGTATTTT. Protein product: CASSFPAGGAPDTQYF.

In this sample, this clone turned up a few times. The chain joins TRBV7-2 to TRBJ2-7, with D unclear. Germline lookup yields CDR1 SGHTA and CDR2 FQGNSA. V lost 1 base, J lost 4 bases, and 11 bases lay in between. CDR3 length: 14 amino acids. Written as DNA, the CDR3 is TGTGCCAGCAGCTTAGGCCATAGCATGTACGAGCAGTACTTC. Its translation is CASSLGHSMYEQYF.

This clone was observed a few times. V gene TRBV11-2 combines with J gene TRBJ2-5; D call uncertain. The end of the DNA fits TRBJ2-7 better, so the J call may be wrong. Germline V gene sequence: CDR1 SGHAT, CDR2 FQNNGV. This CDR3 is built from 15 residues. CDR3 loop: CASSRVQPSSYEQYF. The CDR3 nucleotides are TGTGCCAGCAGCCGAGTCCAACCAAGCTCCTACGAGCAGTACTTC.

This clone was seen a few times. The V gene is TRBV30, the J gene TRBJ2-1; the D is unclear. CDR1 is GTSNPN and CDR2 is SVGIG in the germline V gene (reference sequence). V was cut by 0 bases and J by 6 bases, with 3 bases left in between. CDR3 length: 11 residues. This chain's CDR3 is CAWSVLNEQFF. The CDR3 DNA is TGTGCCTGGAGTGTCCTCAATGAGCAGTTCTTC.

This clone was recorded a few times. The chain has TRBV18 and TRBJ1-1; weak D call: TRBD1 (6 bases). V shed 4 bases and J shed 0 bases, with 12 bases lying between them. This CDR3 has 15 residues. The germline gives CDR1 KGHSH, CDR2 LQKENI. The CDR3 bases are TGTGCCAGCTCACTTGGACAGCAGATGAACACTGAAGCTTTCTTT. Its translation: CASSLGQQMNTEAFF.

This rearrangement joins TRBV9 to TRBJ1-3, with 8 bases that match TRBD1. This CDR3 comprises 16 residues. The J segment lost 2 bases and the V segment lost 2 bases, leaving 6 bases of the junction unmatched. Germline CDR1 reads SGDLS; CDR2 reads YYNGEE. The CDR3, as DNA: TGTGCCAGCAGCGTCCTACAGGGGGGTACTGGAAACACCATATATTTT. It translates to CASSVLQGGTGNTIYF.

This clone occurred a few times. The chain employs TRBV28 and TRBJ1-2; 7 bases are a match to TRBD1. The CDR3 has 13 amino acids. V dropped 6 bases and J dropped 4; count of bases not matched to a gene: 5. Germline CDR1 reads MDHEN; CDR2 reads SYDVKM. The CDR3 reads CASSSGQTYGYTF. The CDR3 bases are TGTGCCAGCAGCTCGGGACAGACCTATGGCTACACCTTC.

The chain couples TRBV4-1 to TRBJ1-5; 10 bases line up with TRBD1. V lost 3 bases and J lost 2; bases outside the gene matches: 7. From germline, CDR1 is MGHRA and CDR2 YSYEKL. CDR3 size: 17 residues. CDR3: CASSHRTTGGRNQPQHF. CDR3 DNA: TGCGCCAGCAGCCATAGGACGACAGGGGGCCGCAATCAGCCCCAGCATTTT.

The chain links TRBV21-1 to TRBJ2-7; TRBD1 is taken as the D call from the table, unchecked against the DNA. TRBV21-1 is recorded as a pseudogene. The CDR3 is made up of 15 amino acids. The CDR3 coding sequence is TGTGCCAGCAGCAAAAGGGCGGGACAGAGGTACGAGCAGTACTTC. Residues: CASSKRAGQRYEQYF.

This clone came up a few times. J is TRBJ2-4 and V is TRBV10-2; D might be TRBD2 (6 bases). V shed 3 bases and J shed 6 bases, with 12 bases lying between them. Germline-derived CDR1 and CDR2 are WSHSY and SAAADI. This CDR3 contains 14 residues. CDR3 nucleotides: TGCGCCAGCAGTGAACCGGGAGTGGTAAACATTCAGTACTTC. Translation: CASSEPGVVNIQYF.

There are a few counts of this clone. The rearrangement uses TRBV7-2 and TRBJ1-3; D remains ambiguous. Deletions cut 2 bases from V and 6 bases from J, with 14 bases between. The CDR3 covers 15 residues. CDR1 is SGHTA, CDR2 FQGNSA, per germline. In DNA, the CDR3 is TGTGCCAGCAGCTTACTCTCGGGGAGCCTAAACACCATATATTTT. Amino acid sequence: CASSLLSGSLNTIYF.